These 25 T cell receptor beta chains came from one sample sequenced in a study of radiation and T cells in renal cell carcinoma. Time point reported: blood 2 weeks post-SBRT. Noted treatment: 15 Gy SBRT to primary tumor, nephrectomy 4 weeks later. Libraries were prepared by immunoSEQ multiplex PCR; TCRdb keeps only in-frame clonotypes and omits some of them. The sample shows some 50,000 clones, 80% of them seen only once. Sequenced here: blood, sampled from a patient whose treatment included radiotherapy and nephrectomy. Receptors were obtained from a woman in her 70s with renal cell carcinoma.

V is TRBV19 and J is TRBJ1-1, with D possibly being TRBD1 (5 bases). This CDR3 has 14 amino acids. Germline CDR1 LNHDA, CDR2 SQIVND (reference sequence). The ends were cut back, 2 bases at V and 3 bases at J, with 10 bases in the middle. The CDR3 sequence: CASSISGRDTEAFF. The CDR3 coding sequence is TGTGCCAGTAGTATATCCGGCAGGGACACTGAAGCTTTCTTT.

Here the CDR3 reads CASSKGPRSRETQYF. The CDR3 coding sequence is TGTGCCAGCAGCAAAGGGCCCAGGTCAAGGGAGACCCAGTACTTC. V gene TRBV21-1 combines with J gene TRBJ2-5; the table's D call of TRBD1 was not tested on the DNA. TRBV21-1 is assigned pseudogene status. The CDR3 sequence is 15 residues long.

This clone was counted a single time. This chain links TRBV10-2 with TRBJ2-1, with D tentatively TRBD2 (6 bases). There are 15 residues in the CDR3. Germline lookup yields CDR1 WSHSY and CDR2 SAAADI. V was cut by 6 bases and J by 6 bases, with 18 bases left in between. The CDR3 protein is CASSLGSSAGNEQFF. CDR3 bases: TGCGCCAGCAGCCTTGGGTCTAGCGCCGGCAATGAGCAGTTCTTC.

This clone was detected only once. The chain couples TRBV9 to TRBJ2-1; 8 bases are shared with TRBD2. The CDR3 spans 19 residues. Germline lookup yields CDR1 SGDLS and CDR2 YYNGEE. J was trimmed by 6 bases and V by 0 bases; bases with no gene match: 17. The CDR3 sequence is CASSVALGAVSGTLNEQFF. In nucleotides, the CDR3 is TGTGCCAGCAGCGTAGCTCTGGGGGCCGTTAGCGGGACTCTCAATGAGCAGTTCTTC.

The chain uses TRBV7-8 and TRBJ2-7, with TRBD1 identical over 8 bases. The CDR3 runs 15 residues. With V trimmed by 5 bases and J by 0 bases, 6 bases remained unmatched. Germline CDR1 SGHVS, CDR2 FQNEAQ. The CDR3 bases are TGTGCCAGCAGCCGGGGACAGGCGAACTCCTACGAGCAGTACTTC. Translated, it gives CASSRGQANSYEQYF. Complete variable domain (other parts from reference TRBV7-8 and TRBJ2-7): GAGVSQSPRYKVAKRGQDVALRCDPISGHVSLFWYQQALGQGPEFLTYFQNEAQLDKSGLPSDRFFAERPEGSVSTLKIQRTQQEDSAVYLCASSRGQANSYEQYFGPGTRLTVT.

The chain couples TRBV4-3 to TRBJ2-1; 8 bases line up with TRBD2. CDR1 is LGHNA and CDR2 is YSLEER in the germline V gene. This CDR3 comprises 18 residues. V lost 4 bases, J lost 5 bases, and 16 bases stayed unmatched. CDR3 sequence reads: CASSLSPSGPGPHNEQFF. In DNA, the CDR3 is TGCGCCAGCAGCCTAAGCCCTAGCGGGCCCGGCCCTCACAATGAGCAGTTCTTC.

This chain connects TRBV5-5 to TRBJ2-5, with D maybe TRBD1 (7 bases). Between the trimmed V and J ends, which lost 4 bases and 4 bases, there was a span of 17 bases. Per germline, CDR1 SGHKS and CDR2 YYEKEE (reference sequence). The CDR3 length is 15 residues. The CDR3: CASSRGQPGGETQYF. CDR3 coding DNA: TGTGCCAGCAGCAGGGGACAGCCCGGGGGAGAGACCCAGTACTTC.

The chain employs TRBV14 and TRBJ2-5; perhaps TRBD2 as D (5 bases). CDR1 and CDR2 (germline): SGHDN, FVKESK. There are 16 residues in the CDR3. The V end lost 1 base, the J end lost 0 bases, and 12 bases lay between the germline ends. CDR3: CASSQVAGLYQETQYF. For the CDR3, the DNA is TGTGCCAGCAGCCAAGTTGCGGGCCTGTACCAAGAGACCCAGTACTTC.

V and J are TRBV6-1 and TRBJ2-5; D might be TRBD1 (6 bases). Trimming left V 5 bases short and J 2 bases short, with 15 bases between. CDR3 length equals 15 residues. Germline V gives CDR1 MNHNS, CDR2 SASEGT. The CDR3 loop reads CASSKGLGGQETQYF. CDR3 nucleotides: TGTGCCAGCAGTAAGGGCCTAGGGGGACAAGAGACCCAGTACTTC.

The chain uses TRBV2 and TRBJ2-6, with D perhaps matching TRBD1 (6 bases). Germline CDR1 SNHLY, CDR2 FYNNEI. The CDR3 is made up of 13 amino acids. V was pared by 10 bases and J by 0 bases, with 7 bases between. CDR3 sequence (DNA): TGTGCCAAGACAGGCTCTGGGGCCAACGTCCTGACTTTC. Translating it yields CAKTGSGANVLTF.

The rearrangement uses TRBV14 and TRBJ2-7, with a tentative D call TRBD2 (5 bases). Trimming left V 3 bases short and J 0 bases short, with 12 bases between. The CDR3 is 15 amino acids. Germline V gene data show CDR1 as SGHDN and CDR2 as FVKESK. This chain's CDR3 is CASSQDSGSSYEQYF. DNA of the CDR3: TGTGCCAGCAGCCAGGACTCGGGGAGCTCCTACGAGCAGTACTTC.

The V gene is TRBV19, the J gene TRBJ1-5; the match to TRBD1 covers 7 bases. V dropped 6 bases and J dropped 3; count of bases not matched to a gene: 11. The CDR3 is 16 residues long. Germline assignment: CDR1 LNHDA and CDR2 SQIVND (reference sequence). The CDR3 DNA reads as TGTGCCAGTAGAAGGAGAGGACAGGCGATCAATCAGCCCCAGCATTTT. Amino acids: CASRRRGQAINQPQHF. The full variable domain, rest sourced from reference TRBV19 and TRBJ1-5, is DGGITQSPKYLFRKEGQNVTLSCEQNLNHDAMYWYRQDPGQGLRLIYYSQIVNDFQKGDIAEGYSVSREKKESFPLTVTSAQKNPTAFYLCASRRRGQAINQPQHFGDGTRLSIL.

By sample share, this clone is large. Different DNA sequences within this sample yield the same CDR3. The rearrangement joins TRBV7-2 to TRBJ1-4; D gene uncertain. This CDR3 is 13 amino acids long. CDR1 and CDR2 (germline): SGHTA, FQGNSA. Trimming removed 5 bases from V and 4 bases from J, with 8 bases in between. CDR3 in DNA: TGTGCCAGCAGCCTAGAGCTTAATGAAAAACTGTTTTTT. It encodes CASSLELNEKLFF.

The CDR3 DNA is TGTGCCAGCAGCGTAGAGGATGCTAGTTGGGCGGACATTCAGTACTTC. It encodes CASSVEDASWADIQYF. J is TRBJ2-4 and V is TRBV9; D not certain. Per germline, CDR1 SGDLS and CDR2 YYNGEE. V was shortened by 0 bases and J by 8 bases, with 18 bases between the two germline ends. The CDR3 is 16 residues long.

CDR3 amino acids: CASSDSSGGADTQYF. CDR3 coding DNA: TGTGCCAGCAGTGACTCTAGCGGGGGGGCCGATACGCAGTATTTT. The chain has TRBV6-4 and TRBJ2-3; TRBD2 aligns across 11 bases. Germline V gene data show CDR1 as MRHNA and CDR2 as SNTAGT. The CDR3 covers 15 residues. Trimming cost V 0 bases and J 6 bases; bases outside gene matches: 2.

This sequence joins TRBV7-2 and TRBJ1-1, with D maybe TRBD1 (6 bases). The V end lost 5 bases, the J end lost 1 base, and 11 bases lay between the germline ends. Germline CDR1 and CDR2: SGHTA and FQGNSA. This CDR3 is built from 14 residues. The CDR3 sequence: CASSPRDTNTEAFF. The DNA for the CDR3 is TGTGCCAGCAGCCCCCGGGACACGAACACTGAAGCTTTCTTT.

This sequence joins TRBV10-1 and TRBJ1-5; a possible D gene is TRBD1 (5 bases). V was cut by 2 bases and J by 0 bases, with 20 bases left in between. This CDR3 has 19 amino acids. The germline V gene has CDR1 WNHNN and CDR2 SYGVQD (reference sequence). The CDR3 sequence is CASSETGSTSLYSNQPQHF. The CDR3 DNA sequence: TGCGCCAGCAGTGAGACAGGCTCTACGTCCCTATATAGCAATCAGCCCCAGCATTTT.

V is TRBV7-9 and J is TRBJ1-2, with D unresolved. Germline V lookup: CDR1 SEHNR, CDR2 FQNEAQ (reference sequence). The CDR3 runs 12 residues. V lost 2 bases and J 8 bases, leaving 9 bases between the germline ends. As DNA, the CDR3 is TGTGCCAGCAGCTTAAAGGAAATAGGCTACACCTTC. Translating it yields CASSLKEIGYTF.

The genes are TRBV7-2 and TRBJ1-2; D not resolved. This CDR3 region has 13 residues. Germline V CDR1 and CDR2: SGHTA, FQGNSA. The V end lost 5 bases, the J end lost 4 bases, and 11 bases lay between the germline ends. CDR3 DNA sequence: TGTGCCAGCAGCCCCGCGATCACCTATGGCTACACCTTC. It translates to CASSPAITYGYTF.

The chain combines TRBV5-1 with TRBJ2-3; TRBD2 matches at 14 bases. The CDR3 is 15 amino acids. V was pared by 4 bases and J by 4 bases, with 2 bases of the junction left unmatched. Germline V gene lookup returns CDR1 SGHRS and CDR2 YFSETQ. DNA for the CDR3: TGCGCCAGCAGCCGACTAGCGGGAGGGGCAGATACGCAGTATTTT. It specifies CASSRLAGGADTQYF. The full variable domain, completed using reference TRBV5-1 and TRBJ2-3, is KAGVTQTPRYLIKTRGQQVTLSCSPISGHRSVSWYQQTPGQGLQFLFEYFSETQRNKGNFPGRFSGRQFSNSRSEMNVSTLELGDSALYLCASSRLAGGADTQYFGPGTRLTVL.

This clone was seen a handful of times. In DNA form, the CDR3 reads TGTGCCAGCAGCTTAGGGGACTGGGAGCAGTTCTTC. Translation gives CASSLGDWEQFF. V and J are TRBV7-9 and TRBJ2-1; D is possibly TRBD2 (6 bases). V was pared by 1 base and J by 10 bases, with 8 bases between. From germline, CDR1 is SEHNR and CDR2 FQNEAQ (reference sequence). The CDR3 covers 12 residues.

The chain links TRBV7-9 to TRBJ2-1, with D possibly TRBD2 on 5 matching bases. Germline lookup yields CDR1 SEHNR and CDR2 FQNEAQ (reference sequence). V gave up 0 bases and J gave up 5 bases, with 8 bases separating them. This CDR3 contains 14 residues. CDR3 residues: CASSLALGNNEQFF. Here the CDR3 DNA reads TGTGCCAGCAGCTTAGCTCTCGGGAACAATGAGCAGTTCTTC. The entire variable domain, with the rest obtained from reference TRBV7-9 and TRBJ2-1, is as follows: DTGVSQNPRHKITKRGQNVTFRCDPISEHNRLYWYRQTLGQGPEFLTYFQNEAQLEKSRLLSDRFSAERPKGSFSTLEIQRTEQGDSAMYLCASSLALGNNEQFFGPGTRLTVL.

This chain links TRBV7-6 with TRBJ2-1; 13 positions agree with TRBD2. J gave up 10 bases and V 0 bases, and 6 bases lay outside the gene matches. This CDR3 comprises 16 residues. The germline V gene encodes CDR1 SGHVS and CDR2 FNYEAQ. Here the CDR3 reads CASSLAGTSGTREQFF. CDR3 sequence (DNA): TGTGCCAGCAGCTTAGCGGGGACTAGCGGGACCCGGGAGCAGTTCTTC. The full variable domain, with the rest looked up from reference TRBV7-6 and TRBJ2-1, is GAGVSQSPRYKVTKRGQDVALRCDPISGHVSLYWYRQALGQGPEFLTYFNYEAQQDKSGLPNDRFSAERPEGSISTLTIQRTEQRDSAMYRCASSLAGTSGTREQFFGPGTRLTVL.

This chain joins TRBV10-2 and TRBJ2-7, with 8 bases identical to TRBD2. This CDR3 region has 14 residues. Germline V CDR1 and CDR2: WSHSY, SAAADI. Unmatched junction bases numbered 6, after V lost 5 bases and J lost 3 bases. The CDR3 reads CASSLASGLYEQYF. The CDR3 region has the DNA TGCGCCAGCAGTCTGGCTAGCGGGCTCTACGAGCAGTACTTC.

This chain connects TRBV27 to TRBJ2-1; 7 bases match TRBD2. The CDR3 has 14 residues. CDR1 and CDR2 (germline): MNHEY, SMNVEV (reference sequence). J was trimmed by 5 bases and V by 3 bases; bases with no gene match: 4. The CDR3 nucleotides are TGTGCCAGCAGTTTCCAGCGGGGCGACAATGAGCAGTTCTTC. It is translated as CASSFQRGDNEQFF.